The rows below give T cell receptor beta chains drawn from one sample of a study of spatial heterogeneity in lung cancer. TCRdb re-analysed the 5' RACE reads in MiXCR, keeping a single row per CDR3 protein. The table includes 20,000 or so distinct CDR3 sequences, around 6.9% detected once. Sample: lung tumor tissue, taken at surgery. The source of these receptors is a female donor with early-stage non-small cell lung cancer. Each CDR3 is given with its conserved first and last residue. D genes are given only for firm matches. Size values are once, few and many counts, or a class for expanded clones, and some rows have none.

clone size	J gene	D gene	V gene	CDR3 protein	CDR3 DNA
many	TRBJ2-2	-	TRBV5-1	CASSLGTPGTGELFF	TGCGCCAGCAGCTTGGGGACCCCCGGCACCGGGGAGCTGTTTTTT
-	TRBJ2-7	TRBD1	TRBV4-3	CASSQDRNYYEQYF	TGCGCCAGCAGCCAGGACAGGAATTACTACGAGCAGTACTTC
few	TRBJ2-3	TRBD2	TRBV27	CASSSLGSGRAKAQYF	TGTGCCAGCAGCTCTCTTGGAAGCGGGAGGGCCAAGGCGCAGTATTTT
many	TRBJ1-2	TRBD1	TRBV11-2	CASRPTGTGGNYGYTF	TGTGCCAGCAGACCTACCGGGACAGGGGGCAACTATGGCTACACCTTC
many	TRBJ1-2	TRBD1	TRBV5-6	CASSARGQLSYGYTF	TGTGCCAGCAGCGCTAGGGGACAGCTCTCTTATGGCTACACCTTC
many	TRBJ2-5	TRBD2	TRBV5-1	CASRPTSGKETQYF	TGCGCCAGCAGACCGACTAGCGGAAAAGAGACCCAGTACTTC
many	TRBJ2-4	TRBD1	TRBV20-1	CSAGGTGGSKNIQYF	TGCAGTGCTGGAGGGACAGGGGGTTCCAAAAACATTCAGTACTTC
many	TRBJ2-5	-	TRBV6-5	CASSHQDQETQYF	TGTGCCAGCAGTCATCAGGATCAAGAGACCCAGTACTTC
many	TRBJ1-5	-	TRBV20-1	CSARAGESNQPQHF	TGCAGTGCTAGGGCAGGGGAAAGCAATCAGCCCCAGCATTTT
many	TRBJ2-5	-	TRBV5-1	CASSFPGAQETQYF	TGCGCCAGCAGCTTTCCAGGTGCCCAAGAGACCCAGTACTTC